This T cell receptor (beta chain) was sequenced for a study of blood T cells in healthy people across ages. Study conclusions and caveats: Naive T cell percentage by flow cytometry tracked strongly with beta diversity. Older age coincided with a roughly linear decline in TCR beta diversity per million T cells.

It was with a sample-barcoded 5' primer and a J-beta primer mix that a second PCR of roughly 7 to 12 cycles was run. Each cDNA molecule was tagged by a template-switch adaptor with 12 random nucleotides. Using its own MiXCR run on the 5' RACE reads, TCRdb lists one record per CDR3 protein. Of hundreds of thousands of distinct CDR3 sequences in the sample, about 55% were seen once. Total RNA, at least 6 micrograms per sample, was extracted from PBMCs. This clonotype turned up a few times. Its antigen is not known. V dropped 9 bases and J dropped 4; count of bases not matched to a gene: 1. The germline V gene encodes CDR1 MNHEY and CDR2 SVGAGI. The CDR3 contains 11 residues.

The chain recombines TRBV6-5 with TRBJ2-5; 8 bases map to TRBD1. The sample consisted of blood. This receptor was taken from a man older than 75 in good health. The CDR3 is CASDRGETQYF. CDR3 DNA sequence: TGTGCCAGTGACAGGGGAGAGACCCAGTACTTC.